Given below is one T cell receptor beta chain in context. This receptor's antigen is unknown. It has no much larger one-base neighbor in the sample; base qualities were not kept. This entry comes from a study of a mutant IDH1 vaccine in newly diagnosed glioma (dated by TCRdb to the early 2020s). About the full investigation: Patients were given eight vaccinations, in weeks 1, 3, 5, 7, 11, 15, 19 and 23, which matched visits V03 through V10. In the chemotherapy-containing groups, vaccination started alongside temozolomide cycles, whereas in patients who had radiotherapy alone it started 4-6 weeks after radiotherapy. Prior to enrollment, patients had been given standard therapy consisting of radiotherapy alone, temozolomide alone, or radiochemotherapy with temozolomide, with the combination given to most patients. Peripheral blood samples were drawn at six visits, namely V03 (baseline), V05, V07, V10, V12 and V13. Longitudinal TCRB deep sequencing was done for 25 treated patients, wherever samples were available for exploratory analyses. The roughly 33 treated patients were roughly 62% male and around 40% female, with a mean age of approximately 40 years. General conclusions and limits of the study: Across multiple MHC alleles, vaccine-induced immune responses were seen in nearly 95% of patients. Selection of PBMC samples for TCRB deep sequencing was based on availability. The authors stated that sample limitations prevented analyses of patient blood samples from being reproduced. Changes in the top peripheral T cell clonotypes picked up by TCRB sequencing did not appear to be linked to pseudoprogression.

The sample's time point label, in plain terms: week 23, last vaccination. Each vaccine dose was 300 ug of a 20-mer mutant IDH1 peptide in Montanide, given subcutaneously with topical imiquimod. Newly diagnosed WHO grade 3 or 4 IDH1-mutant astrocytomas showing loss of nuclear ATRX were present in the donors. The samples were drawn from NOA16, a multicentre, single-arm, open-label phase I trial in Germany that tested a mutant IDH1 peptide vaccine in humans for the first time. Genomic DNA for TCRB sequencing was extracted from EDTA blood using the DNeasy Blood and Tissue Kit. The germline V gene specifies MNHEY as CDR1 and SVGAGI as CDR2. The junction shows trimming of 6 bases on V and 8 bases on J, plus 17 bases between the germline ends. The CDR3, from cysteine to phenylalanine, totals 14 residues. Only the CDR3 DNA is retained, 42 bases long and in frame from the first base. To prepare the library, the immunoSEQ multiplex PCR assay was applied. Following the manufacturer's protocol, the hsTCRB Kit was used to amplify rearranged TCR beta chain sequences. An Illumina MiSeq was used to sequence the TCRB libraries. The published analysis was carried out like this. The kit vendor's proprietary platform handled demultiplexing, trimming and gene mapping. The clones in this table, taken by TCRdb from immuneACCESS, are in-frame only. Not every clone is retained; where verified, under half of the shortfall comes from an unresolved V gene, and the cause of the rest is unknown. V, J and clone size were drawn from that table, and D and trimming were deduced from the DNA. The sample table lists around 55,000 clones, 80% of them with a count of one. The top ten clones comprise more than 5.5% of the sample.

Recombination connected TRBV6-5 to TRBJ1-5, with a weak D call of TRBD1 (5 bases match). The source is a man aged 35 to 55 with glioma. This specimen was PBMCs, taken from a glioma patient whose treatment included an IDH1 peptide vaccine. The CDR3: CASRPGGGSKPQHF. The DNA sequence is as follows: TGTGCCAGCAGACCCGGGGGGGGGAGTAAGCCCCAGCATTTT.